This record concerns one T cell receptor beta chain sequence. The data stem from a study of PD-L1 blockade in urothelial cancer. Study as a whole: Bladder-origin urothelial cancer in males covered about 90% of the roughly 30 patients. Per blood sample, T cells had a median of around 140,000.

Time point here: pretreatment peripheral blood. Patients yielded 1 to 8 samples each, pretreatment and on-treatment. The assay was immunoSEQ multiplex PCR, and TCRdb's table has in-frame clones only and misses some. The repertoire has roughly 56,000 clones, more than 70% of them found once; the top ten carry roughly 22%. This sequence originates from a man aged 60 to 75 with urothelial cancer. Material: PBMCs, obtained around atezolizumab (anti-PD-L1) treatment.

The CDR3 is CASAPTGMNTEAFF. The CDR3 nucleotides read TGTGCCAGCGCCCCCACAGGGATGAACACTGAAGCTTTCTTT. J is TRBJ1-1 and V is TRBV25-1; D is perhaps TRBD1 (6 bases). CDR3 length equals 14 residues. Trimming shortened V by 8 bases and J by 0 bases, and 13 bases separated the two germline ends. Germline CDR1 reads MGHDK; CDR2 reads SYGVNS.